The 14 T cell receptor beta chains reported below all come from one sample, sequenced in a study of T cell changes during pregnancy in multiple sclerosis (dated by TCRdb to the late 2010s). Preparation of the library involved the immunoSEQ multiplex PCR assay. TCRdb re-hosts the immuneACCESS table, in-frame sequences only. Its copies lack some clones; in the studies checked, an unresolved V gene accounts for under half of them, and the cause for the rest is not known. In this sample the table shows just under 100,000 clones, 80% to 95% of which occur a single time. The ten largest account for 0.99% of the sample. Sequences were derived from peripheral blood, sampled after pregnancy. The receptor source for this set is a female donor with multiple sclerosis, enrolled in a pregnancy study.

This clone appeared a single time. The rearrangement joins TRBV28 to TRBJ2-7, with 7 bases aligning to TRBD1. The CDR3 consists of 15 residues. Per the germline V gene, CDR1 is MDHEN and CDR2 is SYDVKM. Germline trimming cut 4 bases from V and 5 bases from J; bases unmatched to any gene: 11. Here the CDR3 DNA reads TGTGCCAGCAGTTCCAAGGGGGCAAAAAAAGACGAGCAGTACTTC. Amino acid sequence: CASSSKGAKKDEQYF.

This chain connects TRBV7-9 to TRBJ2-5, with D possibly matching TRBD2 (6 bases). V shed 11 bases and J shed 5 bases, with 18 bases lying between them. Germline V CDR1 and CDR2: SEHNR, FQNEAQ (reference sequence). This CDR3 is built from 13 residues. DNA of the CDR3: TGTGCCGGAAATGAGGACTATCGCGAGACCCAGTACTTC. It translates to CAGNEDYRETQYF.

This sequence joins TRBV21-1 and TRBJ1-5; TRBD1, as called in the table, went unchecked against the DNA. TRBV21-1 is termed a pseudogene. The CDR3 covers 21 residues. CDR3 sequence: CASSKPNGDRLRKRDNQPQHF. The DNA for the CDR3 is TGTGCCAGCAGCAAACCCAACGGGGACAGGTTACGAAAAAGAGACAATCAGCCCCAGCATTTT.

The chain couples TRBV2 to TRBJ2-2; perhaps TRBD2 as D (6 bases). There are 18 residues in the CDR3. Deletions cut 1 base from V and 8 bases from J, with 23 bases between. Germline V gene data show CDR1 as SNHLY and CDR2 as FYNNEI. The CDR3 coding sequence is TGTGCCAGCAGTGAAGAATTCGCGACTAGTTTTCGTCTAGGGGAGCTGTTTTTT. It is translated as CASSEEFATSFRLGELFF. Looking up the rest from reference TRBV2 and TRBJ2-2 gives the full variable domain: EPEVTQTPSHQVTQMGQEVILRCVPISNHLYFYWYRQILGQKVEFLVSFYNNEISEKSEIFDDQFSVERPDGSNFTLKIRSTKLEDSAMYFCASSEEFATSFRLGELFFGEGSRLTVL.

This sequence joins TRBV2 and TRBJ2-3; 8 nucleotides agree with TRBD1. Looked up from germline, CDR1 is SNHLY and CDR2 is FYNNEI. V lost 1 base and J lost 6; bases outside the gene matches: 6. The CDR3 runs to 15 residues. The CDR3 is CASSEVLYRGDTQYF. CDR3 DNA sequence: TGTGCCAGCAGTGAAGTCCTTTACAGGGGGGATACGCAGTATTTT.

V and J are TRBV29-1 and TRBJ1-2; D is perhaps TRBD1 (5 bases). The CDR3 sequence is 14 residues long. V was trimmed by 5 bases and J by 3 bases, leaving 16 bases between them. Germline lookup yields CDR1 SQVTM and CDR2 ANQGSEA. The CDR3 bases are TGCAGCGTTCCCTCGGACACGCTCTACTATGGCTACACCTTC. Its protein is CSVPSDTLYYGYTF.

The chain combines TRBV5-4 with TRBJ1-1, with D possibly being TRBD1 (6 bases). Germline V gene data show CDR1 as SGHNT and CDR2 as YYREEE (reference sequence). The length of the CDR3 is 15 residues. Trimming took off 6 bases at V and 1 base at J, with 16 bases between the two ends. In DNA, the CDR3 is TGTGCCAGCACCTACGGTGGGGGCGGGAACACTGAAGCTTTCTTT. It specifies CASTYGGGGNTEAFF.

This clone was detected a few times. This sequence joins TRBV30 and TRBJ1-2; possibly TRBD1 for D (6 bases). Germline V CDR1 and CDR2: GTSNPN, SVGIG (reference sequence). V was trimmed by 8 bases and J by 12 bases, leaving 16 bases between them. This CDR3 is 10 amino acids long. The CDR3, as DNA: TGTGCCCTAGAAGAGGGACAAGACACCTTC. Its translation: CALEEGQDTF. Full variable domain (rest looked up from reference TRBV30 and TRBJ1-2): SQTIHQWPATLVQPVGSPLSLECTVEGTSNPNLYWYRQAAGRGLQLLFYSVGIGQISSEVPQNLSASRPQDRQFILSSKKLLLSDSGFYLCALEEGQDTFGSGTRLTVV.

The chain recombines TRBV27 with TRBJ1-5, with D hard to call. V was clipped by 2 bases and J by 4 bases, with 6 bases between them. Germline V gene lookup returns CDR1 MNHEY and CDR2 SMNVEV (reference sequence). This CDR3 contains 13 residues. CDR3 loop: CASSLRENQPQHF. The CDR3 bases are TGTGCCAGCAGTTTACGGGAAAATCAGCCCCAGCATTTT.

The J gene is TRBJ2-6, the V gene TRBV5-4; 9 bases match TRBD1. V lost 5 bases to trimming and J lost 4 bases; unmatched junction nucleotides: 7. Germline CDR1 and CDR2: SGHNT and YYREEE (reference sequence). The CDR3 covers 16 residues. The CDR3 sequence: CASRPGQGTGANVLTF. The CDR3, as DNA: TGTGCCAGCAGACCGGGACAGGGAACAGGGGCCAACGTCCTGACTTTC.

This chain joins TRBV18 and TRBJ2-2; TRBD1 aligns across 7 bases. The CDR3 totals 18 residues. The V gene's germline CDR1 is KGHSH and CDR2 LQKENI. The V gene end was trimmed by 3 bases and the J gene end by 0 bases; junction bases not matched to a gene: 10. CDR3 loop: CASSPTSRGLTNTGELFF. CDR3 in DNA: TGTGCCAGCTCACCTACTTCGAGGGGGCTTACGAACACCGGGGAGCTGTTTTTT. The complete variable domain, with remaining parts taken from reference TRBV18 and TRBJ2-2, reads NAGVMQNPRHLVRRRGQEARLRCSPMKGHSHVYWYRQLPEEGLKFMVYLQKENIIDESGMPKERFSAEFPKEGPSILRIQQVVRGDSAAYFCASSPTSRGLTNTGELFFGEGSRLTVL.

V gene TRBV5-4 combines with J gene TRBJ2-7, with 9 bases identical to TRBD2. V shed 5 bases and J 3 bases; nucleotides not matched to a gene: 9. Germline V CDR1 and CDR2: SGHNT, YYREEE (reference sequence). This CDR3 contains 15 residues. The CDR3 sequence: CASSWKSGRNYEQYF. The CDR3 region has the DNA TGTGCCAGCAGTTGGAAAAGCGGGAGGAACTACGAGCAGTACTTC.

The J gene is TRBJ2-3, the V gene TRBV6-7, with 13 positions matching TRBD2. TRBV6-7 is identified as an open reading frame with a role that is uncertain. This CDR3 region has 18 residues. V shed 6 bases, J shed 0 bases, and the junction held 9 bases outside the gene matches. Here the CDR3 reads CASRPGLAGTSSTDTQYF. The CDR3 DNA follows: TGTGCCAGCAGACCGGGACTAGCGGGGACCTCTAGCACAGATACGCAGTATTTT.

This sequence joins TRBV6-5 and TRBJ2-5; no definite D call. CDR1 MNHEY and CDR2 SVGAGI come from the germline V gene. V shed 4 bases and J shed 1 base, with 16 bases lying between them. This CDR3 is 16 amino acids long. CDR3 sequence reads: CASSSLSQPLQETQYF. The CDR3 region has the DNA TGTGCCAGCAGTTCCCTTTCACAGCCGCTCCAAGAGACCCAGTACTTC.